The source of this TCR beta chain is a study of control samples from healthy donors and cancer patients. Sequencing was performed with immunoSEQ multiplex PCR; in TCRdb, only in-frame clones are kept and a portion is missing. The table includes approximately 160,000 clones, 94% detected once. Germline V lookup: CDR1 SGHRS, CDR2 YFSETQ. This CDR3 is built from 16 residues. The V gene end was trimmed by 5 bases and the J gene end by 5 bases; junction bases not matched to a gene: 10. The receptor was isolated from a woman younger than 35 in good health. The chain carries TRBV5-1 and TRBJ2-2; 9 nucleotides align to TRBD1. Specimen: blood. The CDR3 DNA follows: TGCGCCAGCAGTCGACCGGGACAGGGAAGTACCGGGGAGCTGTTTTTT. Its protein product is CASSRPGQGSTGELFF.